The entry below gives a single T cell receptor beta chain sequence along with its context. The antigen is not known. Overlapping HIV-1 Gag 15-mer peptides at approximately 1 ug per peptide per mL were used. Memory cells lacking CD40L and CD69 with high CD45RO were sorted. These HIV-1-infected adults initiated suppressive ART in chronic infection. These data belong to a study of persistence of HIV-infected CD4 T cells. This CDR3 has 15 amino acids. V was cut by 0 bases and J by 5 bases, with 11 bases left in between. The germline V gene encodes CDR1 SGHRS and CDR2 YFSETQ. Study observations and caveats: TCRbeta richness was lower in CMV- and Gag-responding cells than in anti-CD3/anti-CD28-responding cells.

The libraries were made with immunoSEQ version 4 in survey mode. Repertoires were generated with immunoSEQ multiplex PCR, while TCRdb's copy carries only in-frame clones and drops some. The sample includes about 36,000 clones, more than 75% of them seen just once. The chain has TRBV5-1 and TRBJ1-4; D unresolved. Sample: cultured CD4+ T cells from PBMCs, taken from a patient who received antiretroviral therapy. The clonotype originates from an adult with HIV. The donor label of this sample is uncertain. The DNA of the CDR3 is TGCGCCAGCAGCTTGGATGGCAGTCGGAATGAAAAACTGTTTTTT. Translating it yields CASSLDGSRNEKLFF.